One and the same sample provided the 29 T cell receptor beta chains below, sequenced in a study of regulatory T cells in long-lasting Graves disease. Time point specified: newly diagnosed GD, antithyroid drugs for less than 3 months. Extracted RNA from PBMCs served as the source of the TCR library. Arm-PCR of CDR3 regions and iRepertoire HTBI primers were used to build TCR beta libraries. MiXCR, run by TCRdb on the multiplex PCR reads, gives a single entry per CDR3 protein. The sample carries about 420,000 distinct CDR3 sequences, 16% recorded once. This sample also belongs to another study, concerning T cells in Graves' hyperthyroidism and ophthalmopathy.

Source: peripheral blood mononuclear cells (PBMCs), taken at new diagnosis, from a patient treated with antithyroid drugs. All receptors derive from a woman aged 18-35 years with Graves disease.

This clonotype was observed at least ten times. This rearrangement joins TRBV6-1 to TRBJ2-5; D is undetermined. The V end lost 2 bases, the J end lost 7 bases, and 14 bases lay between the germline ends. This CDR3 has 14 residues. Germline CDR1 and CDR2: MNHNS and SASEGT. The DNA for the CDR3 is TGTGCCAGCAGTGAATCAATTATCGAAGGGACCCAGTACTTC. Translation gives CASSESIIEGTQYF.

V gene TRBV6-1 combines with J gene TRBJ2-2, with D possibly matching TRBD2 (6 bases). The CDR3 sequence is 14 residues long. V was cut by 6 bases and J by 7 bases, with 15 bases left in between. Germline values: CDR1 MNHNS, CDR2 SASEGT. The CDR3 sequence is CASSHIAGGGELFF. The DNA of the CDR3 is TGTGCCAGCAGCCACATAGCCGGGGGCGGGGAGCTGTTTTTT.

CDR3 nucleotides: TGTGCCAGCAGCCCCGGACTAGCGGGAGTTTTAACCGGGGAGCTGTTTTTT. Its protein product is CASSPGLAGVLTGELFF. The rearrangement links TRBV5-6 to TRBJ2-2, with TRBD2 matching 13 bases. Germline V gene data show CDR1 as SGHDT and CDR2 as YYEEEE. This CDR3 spans 17 amino acids. The J segment lost 5 bases and the V segment lost 4 bases, leaving 8 bases of the junction unmatched.

This clonotype was picked up a small number of times. This chain uses TRBV9 with TRBJ1-2, with D tentatively TRBD1 (5 bases). Germline V lookup: CDR1 SGDLS, CDR2 YYNGEE. V lost 0 bases to trimming and J lost 6 bases, with 9 bases between them. This CDR3 has 13 amino acids. In DNA form, the CDR3 reads TGTGCCAGCAGCGTAGGAGGGGCTAATGGCTACACCTTC. Amino acids: CASSVGGANGYTF.

Of note for this clonotype: A read error may explain this, as a much larger clone is one base away. The J gene is TRBJ2-1, the V gene TRBV2, with TRBD1 identical over 10 bases. This CDR3 region has 16 residues. Looked up from germline, CDR1 is SNHLY and CDR2 is FYNNEI. V was clipped by 5 bases and J by 13 bases; unmatched bases: 17. CDR3 in DNA: TGTGCCAGCAGTTTATACCTGACAGGGGGCTACGAGACCCAGTTCTTC. Its translation: CASSLYLTGGYETQFF.

This clonotype was seen at least ten times. This chain uses TRBV12-3 or TRBV12-4 with TRBJ2-2; D not certain. Trimming pared 6 bases from V and 5 bases from J, leaving 10 bases between. The CDR3 spans 13 residues. CDR3 bases: TGTGCCAGCAGCCTCACAGAGACCGGGGAGCTGTTTTTT. It codes for CASSLTETGELFF.

About this clonotype: A much larger clone is a single base away; this may be a read error. V gene TRBV6-5 combines with J gene TRBJ2-1, with 7 bases matching TRBD1. This CDR3 comprises 16 residues. The germline CDR1 and CDR2 sequences are MNHEY and SVGAGI. CDR3 in amino acids: CAISSPTGVFLSEQFF. The CDR3 bases are TGTGCCATCAGTTCCCCAACAGGGGTCTTCTTAAGTGAGCAGTTCTTC.

Note on this clonotype: Since a much larger clone is just one base distant, this may be a read error. The V gene is TRBV20-1, the J gene TRBJ2-1; weak D call: TRBD2 (6 bases). The CDR3 is 14 amino acids. V was cut by 6 bases and J by 10 bases, with 22 bases left in between. CDR1 is DFQATT and CDR2 is SNEGSKA in the germline V gene (reference sequence). The CDR3 loop is CSARSGGDSYEQFF. CDR3 nucleotide sequence: TGCAGTGCCCGAAGCGGAGGGGACTCCTACGAGCAGTTCTTC.

This clonotype was detected many times. The V call is TRBV7-9, the J call TRBJ2-5, with 7 bases fitting TRBD2. Per the germline V gene, CDR1 is SEHNR and CDR2 is FQNEAQ (reference sequence). The CDR3 extends over 14 amino acids. V was pared by 5 bases and J by 3 bases, with 6 bases of the junction left unmatched. In nucleotides, the CDR3 is TGTGCCAGCAGCCCCCGTGGGGGGGAAGAGACCCAGTACTTC. Protein sequence: CASSPRGGEETQYF.

This clonotype was counted many times. The V call is TRBV7-2, the J call TRBJ2-7, with D unclear. V was shortened by 2 bases and J by 1 base, with 12 bases between the two germline ends. Germline assignment: CDR1 SGHTA and CDR2 FQGNSA. The CDR3 contains 15 residues. The CDR3 sequence is CASSLSGPESYEQYF. DNA for the CDR3: TGTGCCAGCAGCTTATCCGGACCCGAATCCTACGAGCAGTACTTC. Based on the CDR3 plus reference TRBV7-2 and TRBJ2-7, the full variable domain is GAGVSQSPSNKVTEKGKDVELRCDPISGHTALYWYRQSLGQGLEFLIYFQGNSAPDKSGLPSDRFSAERTGGSVSTLTIQRTQQEDSAVYLCASSLSGPESYEQYFGPGTRLTVT.

This clonotype was counted ten times or more. This chain uses TRBV2 with TRBJ2-5; D perhaps matches TRBD1 (5 bases). Trimming took off 7 bases at V and 5 bases at J, with 14 bases between the two ends. The CDR3 spans 13 residues. In germline, CDR1 is SNHLY, CDR2 FYNNEI. CDR3 region: CASTGMRLETQYF. The CDR3 bases are TGTGCCAGCACAGGGATGAGGTTGGAGACCCAGTACTTC.

This clonotype was seen more than once but under ten times. With a much larger clone just one base away, this may be a read error. J is TRBJ2-5 and V is TRBV28; a weak D match, TRBD1 (8 bases). The V end was cut by 8 bases, the J end by 5 bases, with 15 bases between. Looked up from germline, CDR1 is MDHEN and CDR2 is SYDVKM. CDR3 length: 13 residues. The CDR3 DNA follows: TGTGCCAGCGGAGGACAGGGAGGGGAGACCCAGTACTTC. It is translated as CASGGQGGETQYF.

This chain connects TRBV3-1 to TRBJ1-5, with D tentatively TRBD1 (6 bases). The germline CDR1 and CDR2 sequences are LGHDT and YNNKEL (reference sequence). CDR3 length equals 13 residues. Trimming stripped 6 bases from V and 4 bases from J, with 10 bases between. The CDR3 DNA sequence: TGTGCCAGCAGTGACAGGCCAAATCAGCCCCAGCATTTT. Translated, it gives CASSDRPNQPQHF.

This sequence joins TRBV19 and TRBJ1-5; TRBD1 matches at 12 bases. This CDR3 region has 14 residues. The J segment lost 6 bases and the V segment lost 4 bases, leaving 1 base of the junction unmatched. Germline loops: CDR1 LNHDA, CDR2 SQIVND (reference sequence). CDR3 protein: CASSKGQGAQPQHF. The CDR3 DNA is TGTGCCAGTAGTAAGGGACAGGGGGCTCAGCCCCAGCATTTT. Full variable domain (rest looked up from reference TRBV19 and TRBJ1-5): DGGITQSPKYLFRKEGQNVTLSCEQNLNHDAMYWYRQDPGQGLRLIYYSQIVNDFQKGDIAEGYSVSREKKESFPLTVTSAQKNPTAFYLCASSKGQGAQPQHFGDGTRLSIL.

This clonotype occurred many times. The chain employs TRBV6-2 or TRBV6-3 and TRBJ2-1; D possibly corresponds to TRBD2 (5 bases). With 0 bases removed from V and 8 bases from J, the gap between germline ends came to 14 bases. The CDR3 loop spans 15 amino acids. Germline V gene sequence: CDR1 MNHEY, CDR2 SVGEGT. Here the CDR3 DNA reads TGTGCCAGCAGTTACTCGAGTGCGGGTCTGTATGAGCAGTTCTTC. Protein sequence: CASSYSSAGLYEQFF.

Worth noting for this clonotype: Since a much larger clone is just one base distant, this may be a read error. CDR3 in DNA: TGTGCCGGCACCGTGGGGATCGACACCGGGGAGCTGTTTTTT. Its translation: CAGTVGIDTGELFF. The gene calls are TRBV6-2 or TRBV6-3 and TRBJ2-2; D is undetermined. V lost 11 bases, J lost 3 bases, and 16 bases lay in between. CDR1 and CDR2 from the germline V gene are MNHEY and SVGEGT. The CDR3 runs to 14 residues.

This clonotype was counted ten times or more. The J gene is TRBJ1-1, the V gene TRBV25-1; D call uncertain. Germline V gives CDR1 MGHDK, CDR2 SYGVNS. This CDR3 comprises 15 residues. Between the trimmed V and J ends, which lost 0 bases and 2 bases, there was a span of 10 bases. The chain's CDR3 is CASSEYGSYNTEAFF. The CDR3 bases are TGTGCCAGCAGTGAATATGGATCCTACAACACTGAAGCTTTCTTT.

This clonotype was recorded many times. V is TRBV2 and J is TRBJ1-5, with TRBD1 as a possible D gene (6 bases). CDR3 length equals 16 residues. Germline CDR1 reads SNHLY; CDR2 reads FYNNEI. V was trimmed by 0 bases and J by 2 bases, leaving 11 bases between them. The CDR3 DNA follows: TGTGCCAGCAGTGAAGCCAAGGGGGTGGGCAATCAGCCCCAGCATTTT. Residues: CASSEAKGVGNQPQHF.

In its sample, this clonotype was seen a few times. The chain employs TRBV3-1 and TRBJ2-7, with no clear D. There are 11 residues in the CDR3. Between the trimmed V and J ends, which lost 8 bases and 8 bases, there was a span of 13 bases. From germline, CDR1 is LGHDT and CDR2 YNNKEL (reference sequence). CDR3 DNA: TGTGCCAGCCGATCCCTTGAGAAGCAGTACTTC. Translating gives CASRSLEKQYF.

This clonotype was seen only once. A much larger clone sits a single nucleotide away, making a read error possible. The rearrangement uses TRBV2 and TRBJ2-1; D gene ambiguous. The CDR3 consists of 15 residues. CDR1 SNHLY and CDR2 FYNNEI come from the germline V gene. V gave up 5 bases and J gave up 12 bases, with 23 bases separating them. CDR3: CASSHEWVTGRGQFF. In DNA, the CDR3 is TGTGCCAGCAGTCATGAGTGGGTAACTGGACGAGGGCAGTTCTTC.

The chain couples TRBV11-2 to TRBJ1-3; D ambiguous. The V gene's germline CDR1 is SGHAT and CDR2 FQNNGV. V shed 1 base and J shed 7 bases, with 8 bases lying between them. This CDR3 contains 13 residues. This CDR3 is CASSLGRGNTIYF. CDR3 nucleotides: TGTGCCAGCAGCTTAGGCCGCGGGAACACCATATATTTT. The full variable domain, in which reference TRBV11-2 and TRBJ1-3 provide the parts outside the CDR3, is EAGVAQSPRYKIIEKRQSVAFWCNPISGHATLYWYQQILGQGPKLLIQFQNNGVVDDSQLPKDRFSAERLKGVDSTLKIQPAKLEDSAVYLCASSLGRGNTIYFGEGSWLTVV.

A remark on this clonotype: Since a much larger clone is just one base distant, this may be a read error. J is TRBJ2-7 and V is TRBV3-1, with D uncertain. Germline V gives CDR1 LGHDT, CDR2 YNNKEL (reference sequence). Trimming took 8 bases from V and 2 from J, leaving 16 bases between them. The CDR3 is made up of 14 amino acids. CDR3 region: CASGPFQAAYEQYF. The CDR3 nucleotides are TGTGCCAGCGGCCCATTCCAGGCCGCCTACGAGCAGTACTTC.

This clonotype showed up many times. This rearrangement joins TRBV3-1 to TRBJ2-1, with unresolved D. Trimming shortened V by 0 bases and J by 2 bases, and 8 bases separated the two germline ends. The CDR3 length is 15 residues. Germline CDR1 LGHDT, CDR2 YNNKEL (reference sequence). CDR3 residues: CASSQDPSTYNEQFF. The CDR3 DNA reads as TGTGCCAGCAGCCAAGATCCGAGCACCTACAATGAGCAGTTCTTC.

This clonotype was observed a few times. V is TRBV30 and J is TRBJ2-7; the D gene is possibly TRBD1 (5 bases). CDR1 and CDR2 (germline): GTSNPN, SVGIG (reference sequence). Between the trimmed V and J ends, which lost 2 bases and 6 bases, there was a span of 29 bases. The CDR3 is 18 amino acids. The CDR3 loop is CAWSIGPTGMFVTSEQYF. In DNA form, the CDR3 reads TGTGCCTGGAGTATAGGACCTACAGGAATGTTTGTGACAAGCGAGCAGTACTTC.

This clonotype was seen many times. The rearrangement links TRBV20-1 to TRBJ2-7, with 8 nucleotides matching TRBD2. The length of the CDR3 is 15 residues. CDR1 is DFQATT, CDR2 SNEGSKA, per germline (reference sequence). The V segment lost 0 bases and the J segment 1 base; nucleotides outside the gene matches: 5. CDR3 DNA sequence: TGCAGTGCTAGAGAACTAGCGGAACAATCCTACGAGCAGTACTTC. It specifies CSARELAEQSYEQYF.

This clonotype has a handful of counts. The rearrangement joins TRBV5-1 to TRBJ1-1, with 8 positions matching TRBD1. The CDR3 totals 16 residues. Looked up from germline, CDR1 is SGHRS and CDR2 is YFSETQ. With 4 bases clipped from V and 0 bases from J, the junction kept 8 bases outside the gene matches. Written as DNA, the CDR3 is TGCGCCAGCAGCCCGACAGGGGACGGCATGAACACTGAAGCTTTCTTT. This translates into CASSPTGDGMNTEAFF.

The chain links TRBV20-1 to TRBJ2-7, with 8 bases identical to TRBD2. Germline CDR1 DFQATT, CDR2 SNEGSKA (reference sequence). This CDR3 contains 13 residues. V shed 7 bases, J shed 4 bases, and the junction held 9 bases outside the gene matches. CDR3 in amino acids: CSVPGLELYEQYF. The CDR3 DNA follows: TGCAGTGTCCCGGGACTAGAACTGTACGAGCAGTACTTC.

This clonotype was counted a single time. V and J are TRBV28 and TRBJ2-2; D is unresolved. V dropped 4 bases and J dropped 9 bases, with 6 bases sitting between them. The germline V gene has CDR1 MDHEN and CDR2 SYDVKM. The CDR3 sequence is 11 residues long. The CDR3 sequence is CASSWYRELFF. CDR3 nucleotide sequence: TGTGCCAGCAGTTGGTACCGGGAGCTGTTTTTT.

The chain's CDR3 is CASSPAGTGVTEQYF. In DNA, the CDR3 is TGCGCCAGCAGCCCAGCCGGGACAGGGGTGACCGAGCAGTACTTC. The chain recombines TRBV5-1 with TRBJ2-7; 10 nucleotides match TRBD1. V trimming: 4 bases; J trimming: 6 bases; junction bases outside the gene matches: 10. CDR3 size: 15 residues. CDR1 and CDR2 from the germline V gene are SGHRS and YFSETQ.